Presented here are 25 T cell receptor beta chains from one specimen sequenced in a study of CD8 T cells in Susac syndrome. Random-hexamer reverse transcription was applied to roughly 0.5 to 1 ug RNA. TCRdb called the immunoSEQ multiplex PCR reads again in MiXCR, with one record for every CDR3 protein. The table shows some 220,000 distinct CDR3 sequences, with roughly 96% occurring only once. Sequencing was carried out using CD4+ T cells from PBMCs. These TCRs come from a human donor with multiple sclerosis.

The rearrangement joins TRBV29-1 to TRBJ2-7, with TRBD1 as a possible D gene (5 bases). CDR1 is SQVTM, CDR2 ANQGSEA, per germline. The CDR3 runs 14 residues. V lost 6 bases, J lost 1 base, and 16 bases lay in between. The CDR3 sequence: CSVSQGLVSYEQYF. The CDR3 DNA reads TGCAGCGTGAGTCAGGGCCTCGTGTCCTACGAGCAGTACTTC.

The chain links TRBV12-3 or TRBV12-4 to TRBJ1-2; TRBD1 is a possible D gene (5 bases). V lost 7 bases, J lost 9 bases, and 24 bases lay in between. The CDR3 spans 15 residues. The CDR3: CASKHTGARGWSYTF. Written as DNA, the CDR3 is TGTGCCAGCAAACATACCGGGGCCCGAGGGTGGAGCTACACCTTC.

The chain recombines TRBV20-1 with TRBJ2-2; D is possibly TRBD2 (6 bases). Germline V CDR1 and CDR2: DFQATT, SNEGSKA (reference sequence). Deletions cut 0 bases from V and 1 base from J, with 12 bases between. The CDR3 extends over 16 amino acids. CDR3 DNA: TGCAGTGCTAGAGATGCCCGGGGGAGGAACACCGGGGAGCTGTTTTTT. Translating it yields CSARDARGRNTGELFF.

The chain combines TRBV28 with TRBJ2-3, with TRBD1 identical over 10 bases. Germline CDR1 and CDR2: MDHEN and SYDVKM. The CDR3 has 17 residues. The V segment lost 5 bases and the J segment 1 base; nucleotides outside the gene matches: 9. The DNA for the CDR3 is TGTGCCAGCAGTCCCCCTTCCGGGACAGGGGGCACAGATACGCAGTATTTT. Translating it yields CASSPPSGTGGTDTQYF.

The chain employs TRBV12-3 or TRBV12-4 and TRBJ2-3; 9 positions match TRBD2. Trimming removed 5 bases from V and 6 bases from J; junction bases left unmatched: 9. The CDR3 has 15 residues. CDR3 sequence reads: CASSPTSGTRDTQYF. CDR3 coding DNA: TGTGCCAGCAGTCCGACTAGCGGCACCCGGGATACGCAGTATTTT.

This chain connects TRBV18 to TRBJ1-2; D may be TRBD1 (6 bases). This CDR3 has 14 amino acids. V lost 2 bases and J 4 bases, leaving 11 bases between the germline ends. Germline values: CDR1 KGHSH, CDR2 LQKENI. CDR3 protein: CASSPFRDTYGYTF. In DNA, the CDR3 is TGTGCCAGCTCACCATTCCGGGACACCTATGGCTACACCTTC.

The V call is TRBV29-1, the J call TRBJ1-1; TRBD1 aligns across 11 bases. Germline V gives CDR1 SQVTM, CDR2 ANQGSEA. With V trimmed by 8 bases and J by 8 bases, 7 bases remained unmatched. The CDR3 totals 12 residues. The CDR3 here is CSTAGQGAEAFF. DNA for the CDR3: TGCAGCACAGCCGGACAGGGGGCGGAAGCTTTCTTT.

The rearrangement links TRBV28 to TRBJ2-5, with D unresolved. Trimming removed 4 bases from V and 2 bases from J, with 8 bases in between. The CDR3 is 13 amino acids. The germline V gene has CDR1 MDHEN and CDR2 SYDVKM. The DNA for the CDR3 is TGTGCCAGCAGTTCTCTAAAGCAAGAGACCCAGTACTTC. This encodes CASSSLKQETQYF.

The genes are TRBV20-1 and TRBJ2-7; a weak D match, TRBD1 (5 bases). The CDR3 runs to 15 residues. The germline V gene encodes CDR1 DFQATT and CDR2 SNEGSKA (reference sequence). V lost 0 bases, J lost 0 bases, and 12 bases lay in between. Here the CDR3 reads CSARDARQSSYEQYF. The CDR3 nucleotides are TGCAGTGCTAGAGATGCCCGACAGAGCTCCTACGAGCAGTACTTC.

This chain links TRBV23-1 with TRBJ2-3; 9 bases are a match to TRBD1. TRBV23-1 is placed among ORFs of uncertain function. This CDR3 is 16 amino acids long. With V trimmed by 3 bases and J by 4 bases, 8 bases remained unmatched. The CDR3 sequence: CASSHWRDRESDTQYF. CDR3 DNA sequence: TGCGCCAGCAGTCACTGGAGGGACAGGGAATCAGATACGCAGTATTTT.

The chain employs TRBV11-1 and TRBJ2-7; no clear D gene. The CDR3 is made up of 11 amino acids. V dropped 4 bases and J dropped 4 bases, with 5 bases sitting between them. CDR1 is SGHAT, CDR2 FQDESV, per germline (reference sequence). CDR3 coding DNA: TGTGCCAGCAGCTCGATGTACGAGCAGTACTTC. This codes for CASSSMYEQYF.

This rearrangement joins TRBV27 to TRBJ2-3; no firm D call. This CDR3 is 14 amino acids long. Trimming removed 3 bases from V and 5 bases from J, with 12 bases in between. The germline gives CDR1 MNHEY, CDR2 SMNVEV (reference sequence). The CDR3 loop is CASSFNPRRDTQYF. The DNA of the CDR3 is TGTGCCAGCAGTTTCAACCCGCGGCGAGATACGCAGTATTTT.

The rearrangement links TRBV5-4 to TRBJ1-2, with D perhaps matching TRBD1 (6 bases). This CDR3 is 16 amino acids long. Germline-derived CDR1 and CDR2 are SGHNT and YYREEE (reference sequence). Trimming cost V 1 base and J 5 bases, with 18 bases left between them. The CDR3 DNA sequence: TGTGCCAGCAGCTTGTGGGGCGGGCAGGGGAAATATGGCTACACCTTC. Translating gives CASSLWGGQGKYGYTF.

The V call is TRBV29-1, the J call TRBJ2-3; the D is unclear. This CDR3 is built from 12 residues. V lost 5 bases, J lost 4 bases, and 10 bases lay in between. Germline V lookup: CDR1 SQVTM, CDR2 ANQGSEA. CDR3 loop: CSVRQNPDTQYF. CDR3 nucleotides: TGCAGCGTTCGACAAAACCCAGATACGCAGTATTTT.

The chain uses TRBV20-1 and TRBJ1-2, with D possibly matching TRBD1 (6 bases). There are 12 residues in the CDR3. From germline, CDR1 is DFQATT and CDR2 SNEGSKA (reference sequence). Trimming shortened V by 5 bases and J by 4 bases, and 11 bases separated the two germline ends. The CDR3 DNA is TGCAGTGCTTGGACAGAAGCCTATGGCTACACCTTC. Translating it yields CSAWTEAYGYTF.

The DNA for the CDR3 is TGTGCCAGCAGCTTAGGGCCGCCGGACTACGAGCAGTACTTC. Translation gives CASSLGPPDYEQYF. The V gene is TRBV7-9, the J gene TRBJ2-7; D is unresolved. Germline lookup yields CDR1 SEHNR and CDR2 FQNEAQ (reference sequence). V lost 1 base and J 3 bases, leaving 10 bases between the germline ends. The CDR3 covers 14 residues.

DNA of the CDR3: TGTGCCAGCAGTTTTACCGGGACTAGCGGGAGAAGTACAGATACGCAGTATTTT. This translates into CASSFTGTSGRSTDTQYF. The gene calls are TRBV27 and TRBJ2-3; 14 bases match TRBD2. The CDR3 extends over 18 amino acids. Germline lookup yields CDR1 MNHEY and CDR2 SMNVEV (reference sequence). V dropped 3 bases and J dropped 3; count of bases not matched to a gene: 8.

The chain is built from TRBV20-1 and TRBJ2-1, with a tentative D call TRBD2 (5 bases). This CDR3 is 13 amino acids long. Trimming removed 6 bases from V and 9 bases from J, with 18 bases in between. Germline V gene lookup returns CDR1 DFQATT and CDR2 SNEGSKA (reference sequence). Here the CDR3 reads CSAISLVRGEQFF. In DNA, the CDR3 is TGCAGTGCCATCTCACTAGTGCGTGGTGAGCAGTTCTTC.

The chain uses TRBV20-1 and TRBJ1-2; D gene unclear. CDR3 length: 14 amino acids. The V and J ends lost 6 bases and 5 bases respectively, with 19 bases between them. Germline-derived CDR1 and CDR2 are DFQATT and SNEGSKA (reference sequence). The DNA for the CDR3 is TGCAGTGCGGCGGACCGGGCGGGGTTTTATGGCTACACCTTC. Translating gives CSAADRAGFYGYTF.

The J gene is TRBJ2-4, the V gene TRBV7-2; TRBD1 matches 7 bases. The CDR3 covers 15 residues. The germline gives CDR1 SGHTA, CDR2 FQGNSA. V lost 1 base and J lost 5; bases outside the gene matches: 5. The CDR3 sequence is CASSLESGGQNIQYF. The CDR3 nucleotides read TGTGCCAGCAGCTTAGAGTCAGGGGGACAAAACATTCAGTACTTC.

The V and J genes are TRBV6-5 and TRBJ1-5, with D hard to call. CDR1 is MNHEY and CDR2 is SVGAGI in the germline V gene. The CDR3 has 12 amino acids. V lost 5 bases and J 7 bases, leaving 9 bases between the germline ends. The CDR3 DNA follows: TGTGCCAGCAGTCACCGAGGCCAGCCCCAGCATTTT. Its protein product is CASSHRGQPQHF.

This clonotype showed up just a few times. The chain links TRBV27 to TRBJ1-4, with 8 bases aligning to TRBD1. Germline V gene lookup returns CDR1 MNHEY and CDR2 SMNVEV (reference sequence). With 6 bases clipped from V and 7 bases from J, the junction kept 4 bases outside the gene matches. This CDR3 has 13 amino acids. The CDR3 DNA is TGTGCCAGCAGAACAGGGGGTCGTGAAAAACTGTTTTTT. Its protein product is CASRTGGREKLFF.

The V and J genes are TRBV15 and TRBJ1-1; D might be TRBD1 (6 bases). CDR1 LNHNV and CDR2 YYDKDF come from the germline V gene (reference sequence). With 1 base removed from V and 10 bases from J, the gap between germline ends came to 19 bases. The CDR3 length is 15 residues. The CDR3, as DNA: TGTGCCACCAGCAGAGGCGGACTACAGGGTACGATAGCTTTCTTT. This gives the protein CATSRGGLQGTIAFF.

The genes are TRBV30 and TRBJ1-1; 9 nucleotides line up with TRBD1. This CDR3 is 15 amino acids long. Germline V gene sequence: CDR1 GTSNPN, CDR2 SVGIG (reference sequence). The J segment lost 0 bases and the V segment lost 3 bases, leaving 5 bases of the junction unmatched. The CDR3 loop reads CAWSGTGKMNTEAFF. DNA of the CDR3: TGTGCCTGGAGCGGGACAGGGAAGATGAACACTGAAGCTTTCTTT.

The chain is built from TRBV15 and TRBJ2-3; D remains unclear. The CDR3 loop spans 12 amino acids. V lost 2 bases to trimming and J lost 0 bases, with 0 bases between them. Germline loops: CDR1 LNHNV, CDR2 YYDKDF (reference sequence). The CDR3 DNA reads TGTGCCACCAGCAGAAGCACAGATACGCAGTATTTT. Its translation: CATSRSTDTQYF.